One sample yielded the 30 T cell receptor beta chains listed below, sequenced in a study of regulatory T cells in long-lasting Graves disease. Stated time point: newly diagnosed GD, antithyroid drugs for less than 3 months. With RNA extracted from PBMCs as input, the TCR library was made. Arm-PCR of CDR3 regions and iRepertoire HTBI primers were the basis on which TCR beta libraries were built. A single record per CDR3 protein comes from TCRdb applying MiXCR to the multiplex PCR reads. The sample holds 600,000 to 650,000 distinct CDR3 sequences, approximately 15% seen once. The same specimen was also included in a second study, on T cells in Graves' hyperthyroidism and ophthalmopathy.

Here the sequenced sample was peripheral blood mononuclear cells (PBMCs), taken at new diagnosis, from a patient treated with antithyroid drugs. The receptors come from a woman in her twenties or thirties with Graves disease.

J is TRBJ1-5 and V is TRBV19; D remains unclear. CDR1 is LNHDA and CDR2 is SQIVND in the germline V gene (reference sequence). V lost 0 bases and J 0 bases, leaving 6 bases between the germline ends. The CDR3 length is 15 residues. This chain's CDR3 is CASSIDRTSNQPQHF. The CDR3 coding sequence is TGTGCCAGTAGTATAGACAGGACTAGCAATCAGCCCCAGCATTTT.

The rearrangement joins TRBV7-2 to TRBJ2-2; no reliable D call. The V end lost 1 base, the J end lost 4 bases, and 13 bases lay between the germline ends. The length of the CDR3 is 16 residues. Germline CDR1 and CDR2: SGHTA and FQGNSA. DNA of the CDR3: TGTGCCAGCAGCTTAGGGGTGGCTAGAGCCACCGGGGAGCTGTTTTTT. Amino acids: CASSLGVARATGELFF. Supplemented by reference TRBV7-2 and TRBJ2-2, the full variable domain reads GAGVSQSPSNKVTEKGKDVELRCDPISGHTALYWYRQSLGQGLEFLIYFQGNSAPDKSGLPSDRFSAERTGGSVSTLTIQRTQQEDSAVYLCASSLGVARATGELFFGEGSRLTVL.

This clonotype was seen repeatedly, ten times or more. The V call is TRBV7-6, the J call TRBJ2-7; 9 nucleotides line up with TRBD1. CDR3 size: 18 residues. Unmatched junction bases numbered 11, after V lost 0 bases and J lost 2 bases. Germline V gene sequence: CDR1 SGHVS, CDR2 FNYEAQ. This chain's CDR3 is CASSLARPTGTGTYEQYF. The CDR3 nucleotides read TGTGCCAGCAGCTTAGCGAGACCAACCGGGACAGGGACCTACGAGCAGTACTTC.

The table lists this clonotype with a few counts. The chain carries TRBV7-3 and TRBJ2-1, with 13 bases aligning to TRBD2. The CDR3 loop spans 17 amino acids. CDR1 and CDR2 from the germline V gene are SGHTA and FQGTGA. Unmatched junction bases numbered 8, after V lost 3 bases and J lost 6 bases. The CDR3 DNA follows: TGTGCCAGCAGCTTCTCACCTACTAGCGGGAGGGCCAATGAGCAGTTCTTC. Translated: CASSFSPTSGRANEQFF.

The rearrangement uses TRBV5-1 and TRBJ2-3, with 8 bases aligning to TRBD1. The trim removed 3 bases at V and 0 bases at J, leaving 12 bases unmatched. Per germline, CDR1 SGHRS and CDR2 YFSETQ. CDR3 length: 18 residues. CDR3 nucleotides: TGCGCCAGCAGCTCGGACAGGGATTTGTCTCCCAGCACAGATACGCAGTATTTT. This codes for CASSSDRDLSPSTDTQYF.

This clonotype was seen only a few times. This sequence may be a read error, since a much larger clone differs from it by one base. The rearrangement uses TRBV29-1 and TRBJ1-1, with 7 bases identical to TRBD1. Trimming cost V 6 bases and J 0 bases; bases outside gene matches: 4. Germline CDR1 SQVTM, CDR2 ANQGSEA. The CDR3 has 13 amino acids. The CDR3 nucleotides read TGCAGCGTCGTGGGACAGATGAACACTGAAGCTTTCTTT. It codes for CSVVGQMNTEAFF.

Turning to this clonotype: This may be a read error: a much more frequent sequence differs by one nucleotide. The CDR3 loop reads CASSLGNRAPSYEQYF. The CDR3 DNA reads as TGTGCCAGCAGCTTAGGGAACAGGGCCCCCTCCTACGAGCAGTACTTC. The chain combines TRBV7-8 with TRBJ2-7, with D possibly being TRBD1 (6 bases). Trimming cost V 1 base and J 0 bases, with 13 bases left between them. Germline CDR1 SGHVS, CDR2 FQNEAQ. The CDR3 is 16 amino acids.

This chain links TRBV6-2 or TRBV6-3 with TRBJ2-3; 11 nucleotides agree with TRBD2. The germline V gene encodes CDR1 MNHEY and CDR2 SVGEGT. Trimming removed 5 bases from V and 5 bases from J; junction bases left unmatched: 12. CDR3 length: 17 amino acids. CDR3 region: CASSNNLLAGVRDTQYF. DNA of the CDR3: TGTGCCAGCAGTAACAATCTACTAGCGGGAGTGAGAGATACGCAGTATTTT.

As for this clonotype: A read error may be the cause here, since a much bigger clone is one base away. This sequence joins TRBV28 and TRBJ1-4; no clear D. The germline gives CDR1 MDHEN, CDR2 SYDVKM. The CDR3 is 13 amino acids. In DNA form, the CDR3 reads TGTGCCTCCGTATCCGCAACTAATGAAAAACCGTTTTTT. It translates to CASVSATNEKPFF.

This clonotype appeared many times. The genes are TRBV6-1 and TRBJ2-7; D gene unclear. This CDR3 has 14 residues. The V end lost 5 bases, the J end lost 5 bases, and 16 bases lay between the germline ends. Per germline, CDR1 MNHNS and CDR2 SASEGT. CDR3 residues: CASSLATQDHEQYF. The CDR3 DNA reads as TGTGCCAGCAGTCTCGCCACCCAGGACCACGAGCAGTACTTC.

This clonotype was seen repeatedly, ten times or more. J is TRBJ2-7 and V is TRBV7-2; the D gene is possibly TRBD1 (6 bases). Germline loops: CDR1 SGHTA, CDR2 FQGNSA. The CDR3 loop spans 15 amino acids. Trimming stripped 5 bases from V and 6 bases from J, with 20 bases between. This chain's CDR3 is CASSPQSRTGFEQYF. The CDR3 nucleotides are TGTGCCAGCAGCCCCCAATCGAGAACAGGGTTCGAGCAGTACTTC.

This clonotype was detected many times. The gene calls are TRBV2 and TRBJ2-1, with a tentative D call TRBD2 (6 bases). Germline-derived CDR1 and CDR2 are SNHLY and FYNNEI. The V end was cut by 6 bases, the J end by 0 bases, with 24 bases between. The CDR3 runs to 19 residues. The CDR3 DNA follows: TGTGCCAGCAGCGCTACACCGGGACTTGATTACAGCTCCTACAATGAGCAGTTCTTC. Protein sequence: CASSATPGLDYSSYNEQFF.

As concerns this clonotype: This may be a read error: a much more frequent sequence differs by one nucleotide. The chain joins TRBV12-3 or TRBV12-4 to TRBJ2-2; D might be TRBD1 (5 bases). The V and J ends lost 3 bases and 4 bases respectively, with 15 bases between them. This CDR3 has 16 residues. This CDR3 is CASSLAWGGRTGELFF. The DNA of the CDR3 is TGTGCCAGCAGTTTGGCGTGGGGCGGACGCACCGGGGAGCTGTTTTTT.

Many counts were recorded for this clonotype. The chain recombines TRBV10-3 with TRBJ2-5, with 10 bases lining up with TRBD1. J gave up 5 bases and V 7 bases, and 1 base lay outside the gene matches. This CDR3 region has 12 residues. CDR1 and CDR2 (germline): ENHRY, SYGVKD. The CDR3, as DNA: TGTGCCATCAAGGGACAGGGGGAGACCCAGTACTTC. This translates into CAIKGQGETQYF.

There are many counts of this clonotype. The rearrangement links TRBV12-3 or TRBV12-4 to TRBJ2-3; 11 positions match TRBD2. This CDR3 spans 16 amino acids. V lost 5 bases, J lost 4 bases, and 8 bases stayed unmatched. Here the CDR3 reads CASSPLTSGSADTQYF. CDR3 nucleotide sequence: TGTGCCAGCAGTCCCCTAACTAGCGGGAGTGCAGATACGCAGTATTTT.

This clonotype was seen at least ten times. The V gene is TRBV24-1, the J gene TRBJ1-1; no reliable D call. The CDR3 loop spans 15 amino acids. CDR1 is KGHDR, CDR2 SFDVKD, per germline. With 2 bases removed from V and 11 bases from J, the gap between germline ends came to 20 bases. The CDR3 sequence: CATSDSSDKFETAFF. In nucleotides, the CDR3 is TGTGCCACCAGTGATTCCTCTGACAAATTCGAAACGGCTTTCTTT.

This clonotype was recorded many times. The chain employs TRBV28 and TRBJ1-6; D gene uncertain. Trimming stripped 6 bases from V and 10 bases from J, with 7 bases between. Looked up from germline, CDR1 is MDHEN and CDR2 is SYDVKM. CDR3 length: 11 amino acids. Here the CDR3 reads CASRSGSPLHF. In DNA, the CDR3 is TGTGCCAGCAGGTCGGGATCACCCCTCCACTTT. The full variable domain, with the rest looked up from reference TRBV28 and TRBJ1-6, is DVKVTQSSRYLVKRTGEKVFLECVQDMDHENMFWYRQDPGLGLRLIYFSYDVKMKEKGDIPEGYSVSREKKERFSLILESASTNQTSMYLCASRSGSPLHFGNGTRLTVT.

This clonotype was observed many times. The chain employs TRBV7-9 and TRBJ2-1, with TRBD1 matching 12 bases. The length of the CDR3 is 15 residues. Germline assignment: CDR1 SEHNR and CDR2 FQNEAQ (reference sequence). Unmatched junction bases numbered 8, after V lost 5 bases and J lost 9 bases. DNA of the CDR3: TGTGCCAGCAGCCTCCCGGGACAGGGGGCTGGTGAGCAGTTCTTC. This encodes CASSLPGQGAGEQFF.

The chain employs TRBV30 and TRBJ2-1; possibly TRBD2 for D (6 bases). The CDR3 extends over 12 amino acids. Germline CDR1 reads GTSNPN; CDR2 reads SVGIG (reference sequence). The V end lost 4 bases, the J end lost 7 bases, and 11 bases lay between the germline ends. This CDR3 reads CAWTTRGNEQFF. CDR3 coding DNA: TGTGCCTGGACCACCCGGGGGAATGAGCAGTTCTTC.

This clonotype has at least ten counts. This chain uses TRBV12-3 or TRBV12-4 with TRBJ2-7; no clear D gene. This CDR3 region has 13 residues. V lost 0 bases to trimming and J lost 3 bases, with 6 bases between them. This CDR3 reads CASSLADGYEQYF. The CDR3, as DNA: TGTGCCAGCAGTTTAGCAGACGGCTACGAGCAGTACTTC.

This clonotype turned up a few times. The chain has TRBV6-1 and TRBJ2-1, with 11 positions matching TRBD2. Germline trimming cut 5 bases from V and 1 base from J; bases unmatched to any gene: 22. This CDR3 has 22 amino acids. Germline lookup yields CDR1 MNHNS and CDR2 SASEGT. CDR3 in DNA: TGTGCCAGCAGTCCCGGGACAGGGCTAGCGGGAGGTTTGGGTGGGTCCTACAATGAGCAGTTCTTC. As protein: CASSPGTGLAGGLGGSYNEQFF.

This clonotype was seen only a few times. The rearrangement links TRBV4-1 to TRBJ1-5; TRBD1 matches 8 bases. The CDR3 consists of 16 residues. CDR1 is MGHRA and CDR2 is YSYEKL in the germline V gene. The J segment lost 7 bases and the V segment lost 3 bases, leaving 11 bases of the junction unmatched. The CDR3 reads CASSHGQGAQGQPQHF. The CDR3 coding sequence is TGCGCCAGCAGCCACGGCCAGGGGGCCCAGGGGCAGCCCCAGCATTTT.

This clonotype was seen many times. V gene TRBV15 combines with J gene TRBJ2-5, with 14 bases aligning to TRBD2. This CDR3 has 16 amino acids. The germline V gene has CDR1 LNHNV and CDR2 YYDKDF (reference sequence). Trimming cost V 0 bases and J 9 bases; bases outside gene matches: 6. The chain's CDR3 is CATSRDQTSGRAAQYF. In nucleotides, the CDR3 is TGTGCCACCAGCAGAGACCAGACTAGCGGGAGGGCCGCCCAGTACTTC. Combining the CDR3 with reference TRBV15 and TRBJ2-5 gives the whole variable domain DAMVIQNPRYQVTQFGKPVTLSCSQTLNHNVMYWYQQKSSQAPKLLFHYYDKDFNNEADTPDNFQSRRPNTSFCFLDIRSPGLGDTAMYLCATSRDQTSGRAAQYFGPGTRLLVL.

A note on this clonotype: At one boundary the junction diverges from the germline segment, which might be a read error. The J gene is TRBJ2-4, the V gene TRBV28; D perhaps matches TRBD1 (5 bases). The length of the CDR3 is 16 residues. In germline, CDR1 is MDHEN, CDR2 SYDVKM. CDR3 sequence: CASSSPTASTKNIRYF. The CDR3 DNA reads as TGTGCCAGCAGTTCGCCGACAGCCTCTACCAAAAACATTCGGTACTTC.

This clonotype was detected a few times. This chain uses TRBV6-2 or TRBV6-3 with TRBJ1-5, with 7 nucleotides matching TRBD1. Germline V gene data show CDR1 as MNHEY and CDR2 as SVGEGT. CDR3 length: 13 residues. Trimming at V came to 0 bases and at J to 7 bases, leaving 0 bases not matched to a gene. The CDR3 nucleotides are TGTGCCAGCAGTTACTCGACAGGGCAGCCCCAGCATTTT. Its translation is CASSYSTGQPQHF.

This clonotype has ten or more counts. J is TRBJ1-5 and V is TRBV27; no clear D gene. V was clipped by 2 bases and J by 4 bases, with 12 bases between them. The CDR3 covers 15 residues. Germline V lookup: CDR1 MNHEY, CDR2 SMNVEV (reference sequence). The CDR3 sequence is CASSLRPSANQPQHF. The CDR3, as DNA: TGTGCCAGCAGTTTACGCCCAAGTGCTAATCAGCCCCAGCATTTT.

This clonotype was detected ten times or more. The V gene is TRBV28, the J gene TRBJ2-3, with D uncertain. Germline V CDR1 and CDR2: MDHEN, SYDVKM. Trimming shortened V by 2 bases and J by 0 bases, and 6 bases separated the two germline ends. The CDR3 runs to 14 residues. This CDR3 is CASSLTRSTDTQYF. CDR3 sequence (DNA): TGTGCCAGCAGTTTAACGCGAAGCACAGATACGCAGTATTTT.

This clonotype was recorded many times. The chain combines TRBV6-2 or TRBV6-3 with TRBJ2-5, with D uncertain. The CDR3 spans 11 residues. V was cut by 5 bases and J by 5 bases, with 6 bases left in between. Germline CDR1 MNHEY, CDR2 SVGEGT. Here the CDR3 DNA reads TGTGCCAGCAGTGAAAGGGAGACCCAGTACTTC. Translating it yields CASSERETQYF.

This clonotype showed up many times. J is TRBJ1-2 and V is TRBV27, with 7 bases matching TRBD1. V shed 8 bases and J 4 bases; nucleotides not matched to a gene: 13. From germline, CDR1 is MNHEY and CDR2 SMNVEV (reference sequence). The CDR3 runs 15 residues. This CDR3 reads CASGQGVQYGYGYTF. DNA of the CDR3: TGTGCCAGCGGCCAGGGGGTCCAATATGGCTATGGCTACACCTTC.

This chain's CDR3 is CASSPQGKSGNTIYF. The CDR3, as DNA: TGTGCCAGCAGCCCACAGGGAAAGTCTGGAAACACCATATATTTT. The genes are TRBV7-9 and TRBJ1-3, with D perhaps matching TRBD1 (6 bases). V lost 5 bases and J 1 base, leaving 12 bases between the germline ends. The CDR3 has 15 residues. The germline CDR1 and CDR2 sequences are SEHNR and FQNEAQ (reference sequence).